This TCR beta chain emerged from a study of PD-L1 blockade in urothelial cancer. Germline CDR1 reads SGDLS; CDR2 reads YYNGEE. The CDR3 has 15 amino acids. The germline V and J ends were trimmed by 0 bases and 3 bases, with 12 bases remaining between them. The table came from immunoSEQ multiplex PCR; TCRdb's copy has only in-frame clones and leaves some out. The table records about 50,000 clones, approximately 90% of them present only once. Time point given: pretreatment peripheral blood. Samples spanned pretreatment and treatment, with 1 to 8 time points per patient. This clonotype originated in a woman in her fifties or sixties with urothelial cancer. This specimen was PBMCs, taken around atezolizumab (anti-PD-L1) treatment. The genes are TRBV9 and TRBJ1-1; a possible D gene is TRBD1 (5 bases). CDR3 protein: CASSVVVGQDTEAFF. CDR3 coding DNA: TGTGCCAGCAGCGTAGTGGTGGGGCAGGACACTGAAGCTTTCTTT.